These 19 T cell receptor beta chains came from one sample sequenced in a study of T cells in Graves' hyperthyroidism and ophthalmopathy. Researchers took RNA transcripts and amplified the TCR beta CDR3 regions from them. First-round RT-PCR of the TCR CDR3 relied on the HTBI primer set. Using its own MiXCR run on the multiplex PCR reads, TCRdb lists one record per CDR3 protein. The sample includes roughly 250,000 distinct CDR3 sequences, around 17% seen only once; the top ten take around 30%. The sample comprised blood. These receptors came from a young woman with Graves' ophthalmopathy.

The table lists this clonotype with many counts. The rearrangement uses TRBV6-6 and TRBJ2-5; D is unclear. V was trimmed by 1 base and J by 5 bases, leaving 8 bases between them. The germline gives CDR1 MNHNY, CDR2 SVGAGI (reference sequence). The length of the CDR3 is 13 residues. Here the CDR3 DNA reads TGTGCCAGCAGTTACTTTGATGGGGAGACCCAGTACTTC. The encoded protein is CASSYFDGETQYF.

CDR3 protein: CASRPIAGVSTGELFF. For the CDR3, the DNA is TGTGCCAGTAGACCAATAGCGGGAGTAAGCACCGGGGAGCTGTTTTTT. The chain combines TRBV19 with TRBJ2-2; 9 bases match TRBD2. With 6 bases clipped from V and 4 bases from J, the junction kept 9 bases outside the gene matches. The germline V gene has CDR1 LNHDA and CDR2 SQIVND (reference sequence). The CDR3 sequence is 16 residues long.

The chain employs TRBV6-2 or TRBV6-3 and TRBJ1-1; 8 bases match TRBD1. The CDR3 totals 15 residues. With V trimmed by 2 bases and J by 4 bases, 6 bases remained unmatched. Looked up from germline, CDR1 is MNHEY and CDR2 is SVGEGT. For the CDR3, the DNA is TGTGCCAGCAGTTACCGGGGACAGGAGATCACTGAAGCTTTCTTT. Protein product: CASSYRGQEITEAFF.

This clonotype was detected many times. The chain joins TRBV5-1 to TRBJ2-5; possibly TRBD1 for D (5 bases). Germline CDR1 and CDR2: SGHRS and YFSETQ. The V end was cut by 1 base, the J end by 3 bases, with 13 bases between. This CDR3 contains 15 residues. The CDR3 is CASSLNVGREETQYF. The CDR3 DNA reads as TGCGCCAGCAGCTTGAACGTCGGCAGGGAAGAGACCCAGTACTTC.

The chain uses TRBV7-6 and TRBJ2-1; 10 positions match TRBD2. The V segment lost 1 base and the J segment 0 bases; nucleotides outside the gene matches: 3. This CDR3 contains 17 residues. Germline V gene lookup returns CDR1 SGHVS and CDR2 FNYEAQ. CDR3 protein: CASSLGAGGPSYNEQFF. CDR3 sequence (DNA): TGTGCCAGCAGCTTAGGAGCGGGAGGGCCCTCCTACAATGAGCAGTTCTTC.

This clonotype was counted ten times or more. The rearrangement uses TRBV12-3 or TRBV12-4 and TRBJ1-2; 9 nucleotides line up with TRBD1. The CDR3 spans 12 residues. The V and J ends lost 6 bases and 7 bases, in that order; junction bases with no gene match: 3. The CDR3 DNA follows: TGTGCCAGCAGCCTGGACAGGGGTGGCTACACCTTC. Its translation: CASSLDRGGYTF.

Remarks on this clonotype: Mismatch with germline at one junction end may stem from a read error. This chain links TRBV10-2 with TRBJ2-7; no clear D gene. This CDR3 contains 15 residues. CDR1 and CDR2 from the germline V gene are WSHSY and SAAADI. This CDR3 is CASSEASGSSCEQYF. CDR3 in DNA: TGCGCCAGCAGTGAAGCGTCAGGATCGTCCTGCGAGCAGTACTTC.

This clonotype was recorded many times. V and J are TRBV6-2 or TRBV6-3 and TRBJ2-5; no reliable D call. Trimming shortened V by 2 bases and J by 5 bases, and 9 bases separated the two germline ends. The CDR3 contains 13 residues. The germline V gene has CDR1 MNHEY and CDR2 SVGEGT. CDR3 nucleotide sequence: TGTGCCAGCAGTTACAGGGAAAGGGAGACCCAGTACTTC. Translating it yields CASSYRERETQYF.

This clonotype was counted between two and nine times. The J gene is TRBJ1-2, the V gene TRBV15, with D possibly TRBD1 on 5 matching bases. Germline-derived CDR1 and CDR2 are LNHNV and YYDKDF (reference sequence). The CDR3 is 14 amino acids. V was clipped by 5 bases and J by 4 bases, with 14 bases between them. The CDR3 sequence is CATSPHGTLYGYTF. DNA for the CDR3: TGTGCCACCAGCCCCCACGGGACTCTCTATGGCTACACCTTC.

This clonotype was counted many times. The chain links TRBV7-9 to TRBJ2-7; 10 bases are shared with TRBD2. With V trimmed by 1 base and J by 0 bases, 6 bases remained unmatched. Germline V gives CDR1 SEHNR, CDR2 FQNEAQ (reference sequence). This CDR3 is 17 amino acids long. In nucleotides, the CDR3 is TGTGCCAGCAGCTTAGAACAGGTAGCGGGGGGCTCCTACGAGCAGTACTTC. Residues: CASSLEQVAGGSYEQYF.

In this sample, this clonotype turned up a few times. The CDR3 nucleotides read TGTGCCAGCGGGACGAGTCAGCCAGATACGCAGTATTTT. Protein product: CASGTSQPDTQYF. This chain joins TRBV9 and TRBJ2-3, with D perhaps TRBD1 or TRBD2 (5 bases each). CDR1 and CDR2 (germline): SGDLS, YYNGEE. This CDR3 has 13 residues. V lost 7 bases, J lost 4 bases, and 13 bases lay in between.

This clonotype was seen ten or more times. CDR3 amino acids: CAWRGPGLAVADTQYF. The DNA for the CDR3 is TGTGCCTGGAGGGGACCGGGACTAGCTGTAGCAGATACGCAGTATTTT. The V call is TRBV30, the J call TRBJ2-3, with 9 bases that match TRBD2. CDR1 and CDR2 from the germline V gene are GTSNPN and SVGIG (reference sequence). The V gene end was trimmed by 3 bases and the J gene end by 4 bases; junction bases not matched to a gene: 11. The CDR3 consists of 16 residues.

This clonotype was seen repeatedly, ten times or more. This chain uses TRBV5-1 with TRBJ1-1; 8 nucleotides align to TRBD1. Germline trimming cut 4 bases from V and 6 bases from J; bases unmatched to any gene: 11. This CDR3 comprises 15 residues. Germline V gene sequence: CDR1 SGHRS, CDR2 YFSETQ. This CDR3 is CASSRGGYRGSEAFF. CDR3 bases: TGCGCCAGCAGCCGGGGCGGTTACAGGGGGTCTGAAGCTTTCTTT.

This chain connects TRBV7-2 to TRBJ2-7, with 9 bases matching TRBD1. Germline V lookup: CDR1 SGHTA, CDR2 FQGNSA. This CDR3 has 15 amino acids. The trim removed 5 bases at V and 5 bases at J, leaving 10 bases unmatched. The CDR3 loop reads CASSPGGQGGHEQYF. The CDR3 DNA follows: TGTGCCAGCAGCCCGGGGGGACAGGGTGGTCACGAGCAGTACTTC.

This clonotype has ten or more counts. This chain uses TRBV24-1 with TRBJ1-2; TRBD1 matches at 7 bases. The CDR3 runs 13 residues. The V and J ends lost 1 base and 9 bases, in that order; junction bases with no gene match: 4. The germline gives CDR1 KGHDR, CDR2 SFDVKD. The CDR3 DNA is TGTGCCACCAGTGATTTAACAGGGGATAGCTACACCTTC. As protein: CATSDLTGDSYTF.

The genes are TRBV18 and TRBJ1-1; no definite D call. The germline CDR1 and CDR2 sequences are KGHSH and LQKENI. The ends were cut back, 3 bases at V and 1 base at J, with 9 bases in the middle. The CDR3 consists of 14 residues. CDR3: CASSPSTTNTEAFF. The CDR3 nucleotides are TGTGCCAGCTCACCGAGTACGACGAACACTGAAGCTTTCTTT.

This chain connects TRBV28 to TRBJ1-6, with D unresolved. This CDR3 has 15 amino acids. CDR1 is MDHEN, CDR2 SYDVKM, per germline. The V end lost 7 bases, the J end lost 0 bases, and 10 bases lay between the germline ends. The DNA for the CDR3 is TGTGCCAGCACCGACCCTAGCTCCTATAATTCACCCCTCCACTTT. It is translated as CASTDPSSYNSPLHF.

The V gene is TRBV4-1, the J gene TRBJ2-5; 7 bases align to TRBD2. The V and J ends lost 1 base and 5 bases, in that order; junction bases with no gene match: 7. Germline V gene lookup returns CDR1 MGHRA and CDR2 YSYEKL. There are 15 residues in the CDR3. The CDR3 loop is CASSQVFGEGETQYF. In nucleotides, the CDR3 is TGCGCCAGCAGCCAAGTTTTCGGGGAGGGCGAGACCCAGTACTTC.

In its sample, this clonotype was seen many times. This chain links TRBV24-1 with TRBJ2-1; D remains unclear. The germline gives CDR1 KGHDR, CDR2 SFDVKD. V was cut by 6 bases and J by 9 bases, with 8 bases left in between. This CDR3 region has 11 residues. The CDR3 sequence is CATSRYGEQFF. The CDR3 DNA is TGTGCCACCAGTCGGTACGGTGAGCAGTTCTTC.